This T cell receptor beta chain was captured in a study of PD-L1 blockade in urothelial cancer. This CDR3 region has 17 residues. The germline V gene has CDR1 SEHNR and CDR2 FQNEAQ (reference sequence). The V gene lost 1 base and the J gene lost 7 bases, with 17 bases spanning the gap. The time point denotes: pretreatment peripheral blood. Every patient provided from 1 to 8 samples, collected pretreatment and on-treatment. TCRdb keeps only in-frame clones here, not all; method: immunoSEQ multiplex PCR. The sample holds tens of thousands of clones, roughly 89% seen once. This specimen consisted of PBMCs, obtained around atezolizumab (anti-PD-L1) treatment. The sequence was collected from a woman aged 60-75 years with urothelial cancer. The J gene is TRBJ2-6, the V gene TRBV7-9; perhaps TRBD1 as D (5 bases). The DNA of the CDR3 is TGTGCCAGCAGCTTAGTCGCTGCCGATCAGGGAGCCAACGTCCTGACTTTC. Protein: CASSLVAADQGANVLTF. The full variable domain, with the rest looked up from reference TRBV7-9 and TRBJ2-6, is DTGVSQNPRHKITKRGQNVTFRCDPISEHNRLYWYRQTLGQGPEFLTYFQNEAQLEKSRLLSDRFSAERPKGSFSTLEIQRTEQGDSAMYLCASSLVAADQGANVLTFGAGSRLTVL.